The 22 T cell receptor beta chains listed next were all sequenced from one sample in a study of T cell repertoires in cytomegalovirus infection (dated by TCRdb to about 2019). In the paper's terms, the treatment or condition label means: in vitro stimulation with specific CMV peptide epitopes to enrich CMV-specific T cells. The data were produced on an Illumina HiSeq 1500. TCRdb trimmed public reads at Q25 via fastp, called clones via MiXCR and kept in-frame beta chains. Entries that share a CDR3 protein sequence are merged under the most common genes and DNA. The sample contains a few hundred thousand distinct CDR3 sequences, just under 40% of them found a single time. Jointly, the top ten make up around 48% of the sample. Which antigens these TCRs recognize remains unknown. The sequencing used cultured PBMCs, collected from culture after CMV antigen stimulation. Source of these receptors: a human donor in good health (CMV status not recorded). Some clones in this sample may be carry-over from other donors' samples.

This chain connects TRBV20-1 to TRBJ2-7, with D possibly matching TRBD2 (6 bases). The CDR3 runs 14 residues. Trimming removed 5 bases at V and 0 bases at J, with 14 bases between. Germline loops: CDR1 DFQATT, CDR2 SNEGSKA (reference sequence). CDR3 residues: CSACRDSSSYEQYF. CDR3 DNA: TGCAGTGCTTGCCGGGACTCTAGCTCCTACGAGCAGTACTTC.

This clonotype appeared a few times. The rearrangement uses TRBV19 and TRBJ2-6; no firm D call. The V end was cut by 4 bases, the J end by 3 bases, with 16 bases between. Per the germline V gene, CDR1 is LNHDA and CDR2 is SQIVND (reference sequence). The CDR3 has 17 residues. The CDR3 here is CASSTHQDVVGANVLTF. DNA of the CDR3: TGTGCCAGTAGTACCCACCAGGACGTGGTTGGGGCCAACGTCCTGACTTTC.

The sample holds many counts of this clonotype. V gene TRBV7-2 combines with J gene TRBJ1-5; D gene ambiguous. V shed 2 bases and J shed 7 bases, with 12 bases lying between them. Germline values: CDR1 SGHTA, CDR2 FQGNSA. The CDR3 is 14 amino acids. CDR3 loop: CASSLSRVRQPQHF. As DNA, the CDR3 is TGTGCCAGCAGCTTATCAAGGGTACGGCAGCCCCAGCATTTT.

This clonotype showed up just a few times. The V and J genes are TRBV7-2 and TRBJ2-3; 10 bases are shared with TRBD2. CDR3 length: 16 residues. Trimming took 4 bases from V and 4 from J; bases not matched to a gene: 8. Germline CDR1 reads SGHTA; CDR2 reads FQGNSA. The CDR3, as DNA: TGTGCCAGCAGCTCCGCTAGCGGGAGACGGTCAGATACGCAGTATTTT. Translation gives CASSSASGRRSDTQYF. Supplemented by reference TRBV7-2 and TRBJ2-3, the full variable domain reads GAGVSQSPSNKVTEKGKDVELRCDPISGHTALYWYRQSLGQGLEFLIYFQGNSAPDKSGLPSDRFSAERTGGSVSTLTIQRTQQEDSAVYLCASSSASGRRSDTQYFGPGTRLTVL.

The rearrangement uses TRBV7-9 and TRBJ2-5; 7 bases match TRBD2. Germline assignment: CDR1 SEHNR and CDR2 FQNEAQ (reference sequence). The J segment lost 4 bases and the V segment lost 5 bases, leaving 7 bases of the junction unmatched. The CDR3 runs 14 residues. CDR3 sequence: CASSRYAGVETQYF. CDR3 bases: TGTGCCAGCAGCCGCTATGCGGGAGTAGAGACCCAGTACTTC.

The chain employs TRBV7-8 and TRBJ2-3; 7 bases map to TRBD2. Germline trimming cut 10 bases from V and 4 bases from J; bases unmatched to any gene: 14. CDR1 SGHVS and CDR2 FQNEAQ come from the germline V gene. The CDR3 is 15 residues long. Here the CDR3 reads CATQRWAGEADTQYF. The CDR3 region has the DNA TGTGCCACCCAGAGATGGGCGGGGGAGGCAGATACGCAGTATTTT.

For the CDR3, the DNA is TGTGCCAGCAGCCCCCACCGAGAGGGGGCTCGGACTGAAGCTTTCTTT. It is translated as CASSPHREGARTEAFF. This chain uses TRBV9 with TRBJ1-1; 7 bases fit TRBD1. The CDR3 runs 16 residues. The J segment lost 5 bases and the V segment lost 4 bases, leaving 14 bases of the junction unmatched. The germline CDR1 and CDR2 sequences are SGDLS and YYNGEE.

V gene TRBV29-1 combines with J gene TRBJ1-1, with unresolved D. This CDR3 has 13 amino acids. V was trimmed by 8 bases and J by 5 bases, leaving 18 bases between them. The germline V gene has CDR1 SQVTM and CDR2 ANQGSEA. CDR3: CSSRAQVETEAFF. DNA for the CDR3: TGCAGCTCTCGAGCGCAGGTCGAAACTGAAGCTTTCTTT.

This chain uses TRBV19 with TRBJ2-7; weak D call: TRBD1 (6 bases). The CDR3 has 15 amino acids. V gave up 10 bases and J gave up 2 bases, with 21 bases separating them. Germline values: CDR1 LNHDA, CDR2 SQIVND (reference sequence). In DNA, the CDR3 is TGTGCCATTAGCCCGACAGGCCAGTCCGCCTACGAGCAGTACTTC. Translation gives CAISPTGQSAYEQYF.

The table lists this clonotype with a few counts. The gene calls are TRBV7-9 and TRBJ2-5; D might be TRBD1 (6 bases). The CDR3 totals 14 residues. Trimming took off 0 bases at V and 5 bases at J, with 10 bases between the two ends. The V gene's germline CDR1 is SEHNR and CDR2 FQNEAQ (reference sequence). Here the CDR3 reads CASSLASTGETQYF. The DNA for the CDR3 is TGTGCCAGCAGCTTAGCGAGCACAGGGGAGACCCAGTACTTC.

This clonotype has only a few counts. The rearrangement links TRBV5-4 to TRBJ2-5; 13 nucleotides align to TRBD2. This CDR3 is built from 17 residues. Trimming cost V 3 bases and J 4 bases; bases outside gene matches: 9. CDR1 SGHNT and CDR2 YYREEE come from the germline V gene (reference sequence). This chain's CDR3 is CASSSLTSGRSGETQYF. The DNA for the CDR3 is TGTGCCAGCAGCTCATTGACTAGCGGGAGGTCGGGAGAGACCCAGTACTTC.

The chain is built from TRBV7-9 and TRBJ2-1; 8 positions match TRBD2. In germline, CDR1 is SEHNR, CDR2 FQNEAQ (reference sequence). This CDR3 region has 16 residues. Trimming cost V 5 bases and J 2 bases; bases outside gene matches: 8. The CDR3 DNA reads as TGTGCCAGCAGCCTTCGGACTAGCCGGACCTACAATGAGCAGTTCTTC. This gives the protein CASSLRTSRTYNEQFF.

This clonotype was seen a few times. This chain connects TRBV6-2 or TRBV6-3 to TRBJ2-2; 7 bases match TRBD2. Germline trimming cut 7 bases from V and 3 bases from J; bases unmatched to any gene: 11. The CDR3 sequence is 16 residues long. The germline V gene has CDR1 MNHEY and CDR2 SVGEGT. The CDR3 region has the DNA TGTGCCAGCAACCCACTAGCGCGAGGGGACACCGGGGAGCTGTTTTTT. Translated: CASNPLARGDTGELFF.

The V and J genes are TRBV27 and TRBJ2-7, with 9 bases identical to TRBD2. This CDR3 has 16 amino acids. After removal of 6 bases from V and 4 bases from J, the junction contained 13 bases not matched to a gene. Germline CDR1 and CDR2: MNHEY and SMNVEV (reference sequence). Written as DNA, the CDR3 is TGTGCCAGCAGCCGCACGATGACTAGCGGAGTTTACGAGCAGTACTTC. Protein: CASSRTMTSGVYEQYF.

The CDR3 region has the DNA TGTGCCAGCAAACAGACCCTTAACTATGGCTACACCTTC. It yields the protein CASKQTLNYGYTF. The chain combines TRBV2 with TRBJ1-2, with D unclear. Germline V lookup: CDR1 SNHLY, CDR2 FYNNEI. The length of the CDR3 is 13 residues. Trimming cost V 7 bases and J 1 base, with 10 bases left between them. Full variable domain (missing parts from reference TRBV2 and TRBJ1-2): EPEVTQTPSHQVTQMGQEVILRCVPISNHLYFYWYRQILGQKVEFLVSFYNNEISEKSEIFDDQFSVERPDGSNFTLKIRSTKLEDSAMYFCASKQTLNYGYTFGSGTRLTVV.

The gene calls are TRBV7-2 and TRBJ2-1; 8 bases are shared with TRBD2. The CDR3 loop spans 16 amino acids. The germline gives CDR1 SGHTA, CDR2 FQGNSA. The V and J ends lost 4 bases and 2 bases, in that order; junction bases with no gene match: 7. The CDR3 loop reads CASSSHSGAPYNEQFF. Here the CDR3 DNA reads TGTGCCAGCAGCTCGCATAGCGGGGCCCCCTACAATGAGCAGTTCTTC. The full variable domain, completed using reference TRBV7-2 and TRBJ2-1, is GAGVSQSPSNKVTEKGKDVELRCDPISGHTALYWYRQSLGQGLEFLIYFQGNSAPDKSGLPSDRFSAERTGGSVSTLTIQRTQQEDSAVYLCASSSHSGAPYNEQFFGPGTRLTVL.

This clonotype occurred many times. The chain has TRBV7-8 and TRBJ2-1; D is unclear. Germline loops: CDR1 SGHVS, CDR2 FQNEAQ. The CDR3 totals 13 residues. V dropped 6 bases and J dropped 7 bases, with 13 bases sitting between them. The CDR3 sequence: CASSLVLRNEQFF. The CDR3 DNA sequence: TGTGCCAGCAGTCTCGTGTTGAGAAATGAGCAGTTCTTC.

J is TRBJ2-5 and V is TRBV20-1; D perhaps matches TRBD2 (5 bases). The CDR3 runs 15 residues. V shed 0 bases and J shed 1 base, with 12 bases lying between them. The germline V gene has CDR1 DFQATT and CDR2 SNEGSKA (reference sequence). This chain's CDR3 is CSARDTSGFQETQYF. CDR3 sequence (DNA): TGCAGTGCTAGAGATACGAGCGGCTTCCAAGAGACCCAGTACTTC.

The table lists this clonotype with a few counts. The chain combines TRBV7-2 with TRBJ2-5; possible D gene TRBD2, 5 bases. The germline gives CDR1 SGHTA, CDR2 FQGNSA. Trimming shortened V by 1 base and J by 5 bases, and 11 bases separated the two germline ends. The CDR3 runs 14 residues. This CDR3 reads CASSLGVWEETQYF. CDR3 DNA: TGTGCCAGCAGCTTAGGAGTCTGGGAGGAGACCCAGTACTTC. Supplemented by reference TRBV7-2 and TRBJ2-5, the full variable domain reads GAGVSQSPSNKVTEKGKDVELRCDPISGHTALYWYRQSLGQGLEFLIYFQGNSAPDKSGLPSDRFSAERTGGSVSTLTIQRTQQEDSAVYLCASSLGVWEETQYFGPGTRLLVL.

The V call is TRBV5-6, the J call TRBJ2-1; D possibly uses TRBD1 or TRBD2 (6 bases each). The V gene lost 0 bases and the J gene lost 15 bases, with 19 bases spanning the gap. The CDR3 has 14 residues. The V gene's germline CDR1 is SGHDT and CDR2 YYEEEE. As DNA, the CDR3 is TGTGCCAGCAGCTTGGGGGGGCCGGACTACATGACGTTCTTC. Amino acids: CASSLGGPDYMTFF.

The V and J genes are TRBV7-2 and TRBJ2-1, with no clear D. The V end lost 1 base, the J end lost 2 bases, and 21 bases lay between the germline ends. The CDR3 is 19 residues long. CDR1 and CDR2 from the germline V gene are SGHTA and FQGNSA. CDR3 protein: CASSLVVSSLTMTYNEQFF. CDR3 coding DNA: TGTGCCAGCAGCTTAGTAGTGTCGTCACTTACCATGACCTACAATGAGCAGTTCTTC.

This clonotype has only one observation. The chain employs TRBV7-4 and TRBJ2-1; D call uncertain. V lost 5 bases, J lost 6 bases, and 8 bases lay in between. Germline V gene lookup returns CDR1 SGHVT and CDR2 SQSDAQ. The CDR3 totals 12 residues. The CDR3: CASSPLSNEQFF. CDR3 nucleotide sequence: TGTGCCAGCAGCCCACTTTCCAATGAGCAGTTCTTC. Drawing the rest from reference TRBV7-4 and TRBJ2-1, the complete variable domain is GAGVSQSPRYKVAKRGRDVALRCDSISGHVTLYWYRQTLGQGSEVLTYSQSDAQRDKSGRPSGRFSAERPERSVSTLKIQRTEQGDSAVYLCASSPLSNEQFFGPGTRLTVL.